This T cell receptor beta chain was identified in a study of CD8+CD57+ T cells in acquired aplastic anemia. Study in general: Across the sorted CD4+ and CD8+ cells, DNA amounts averaged roughly 3.5 ug.

The V and J ends lost 6 bases and 0 bases respectively, with 13 bases between them. The CDR3 covers 15 residues. Looked up from germline, CDR1 is KGHDR and CDR2 is SFDVKD. All sequencing subjects had displayed CD8+CD57+ cell expansion on flow cytometry. Patients were untreated when blood was sampled. According to the study, genomic DNA was the template for TCR beta VDJ and CDR3 profiling. TCRdb called the reads again in MiXCR, with one record for every CDR3 protein. The sample lists 150,000 to 200,000 distinct CDR3 sequences, around half occurring once. The table lists this clonotype with a few counts. No antigen is known for it. Study results and caveats: Researchers reported that CD8+ Simpson's diversity was not significantly different in patients versus controls. There were 25 to 35 CD8+ CDR3 sequences that occurred in both patients and controls.

This receptor was obtained from a human donor with aplastic anemia. V and J are TRBV24-1 and TRBJ1-1, with D tentatively TRBD1 (5 bases). The specimen was sorted CD4+, CD8+, or CD8+CD57+ T cells (not recorded which) from PBMCs. Here the CDR3 DNA reads TGTGCCACCAGTTCAGGGAGAGGGTTGAACACTGAAGCTTTCTTT. As protein: CATSSGRGLNTEAFF.